Following are 16 T cell receptor beta chains from one sample sequenced in a study of T cell changes during pregnancy in multiple sclerosis. Repertoires were generated with immunoSEQ multiplex PCR, while TCRdb's copy carries only in-frame clones and drops some. The sample gives about 70,000 clones, roughly 94% of which show up once; 0.58% is in the top ten. The sample was peripheral blood, taken in the third trimester of pregnancy. These receptors came from a female donor with multiple sclerosis, enrolled in a pregnancy study.

The chain recombines TRBV13 with TRBJ2-1; the D gene is possibly TRBD2 (5 bases). Trimming took 5 bases from V and 0 from J, leaving 20 bases between them. CDR1 PRHDT and CDR2 FYEKMQ come from the germline V gene (reference sequence). The CDR3 is made up of 18 amino acids. CDR3 sequence: CASSGRELDPSSYNEQFF. The CDR3 DNA follows: TGTGCCAGCAGCGGAAGAGAACTAGACCCTTCCTCCTACAATGAGCAGTTCTTC.

V usage is TRBV29-1 and J usage is TRBJ1-3, with 8 bases identical to TRBD1. Germline loops: CDR1 SQVTM, CDR2 ANQGSEA. This CDR3 is 16 amino acids long. J gave up 0 bases and V 6 bases, and 10 bases lay outside the gene matches. CDR3 DNA: TGCAGCGTCGTAGGCGGACAGGGAGCCTCTGGAAACACCATATATTTT. This codes for CSVVGGQGASGNTIYF.

The CDR3 sequence: CAWSRASGGTDTQYF. CDR3 nucleotides: TGTGCCTGGAGCCGGGCTAGCGGGGGGACAGATACGCAGTATTTT. The V call is TRBV30, the J call TRBJ2-3; TRBD2 matches at 11 bases. The germline V gene has CDR1 GTSNPN and CDR2 SVGIG (reference sequence). The CDR3 totals 15 residues. Trimming removed 3 bases from V and 3 bases from J; junction bases left unmatched: 5. Using reference TRBV30 and TRBJ2-3 for the parts outside the CDR3, the full variable domain is SQTIHQWPATLVQPVGSPLSLECTVEGTSNPNLYWYRQAAGRGLQLLFYSVGIGQISSEVPQNLSASRPQDRQFILSSKKLLLSDSGFYLCAWSRASGGTDTQYFGPGTRLTVL.

V and J are TRBV6-6 and TRBJ1-2; no firm D call. CDR3 length: 14 amino acids. Per the germline V gene, CDR1 is MNHNY and CDR2 is SVGAGI (reference sequence). V lost 4 bases to trimming and J lost 8 bases, with 17 bases between them. CDR3 sequence: CASSSLGGSGGYTF. In nucleotides, the CDR3 is TGTGCCAGCAGTTCTCTCGGAGGTTCAGGAGGCTACACCTTC.

The rearrangement links TRBV7-3 to TRBJ2-3, with D tentatively TRBD1 (6 bases). The CDR3 extends over 12 amino acids. Between the trimmed V and J ends, which lost 3 bases and 6 bases, there was a span of 7 bases. CDR1 is SGHTA, CDR2 FQGTGA, per germline. DNA of the CDR3: TGTGCCAGCAGCTTGGGGGCGGATACGCAGTATTTT. It is translated as CASSLGADTQYF.

The V and J genes are TRBV6-4 and TRBJ2-1; TRBD1 aligns across 11 bases. The CDR3 has 14 residues. Germline CDR1 and CDR2: MRHNA and SNTAGT. V lost 5 bases, J lost 9 bases, and 6 bases stayed unmatched. In DNA, the CDR3 is TGTGCCAGCAGTCCCGGGACAGGGGGGACTGAGCAGTTCTTC. Translated: CASSPGTGGTEQFF.

The genes are TRBV7-2 and TRBJ2-4; 7 bases align to TRBD1. Germline lookup yields CDR1 SGHTA and CDR2 FQGNSA. Germline trimming cut 7 bases from V and 3 bases from J; bases unmatched to any gene: 6. This CDR3 has 14 amino acids. The CDR3 here is CASTKGGIKNIQYF. DNA for the CDR3: TGTGCCAGCACCAAAGGGGGCATCAAAAACATTCAGTACTTC.

The V and J genes are TRBV19 and TRBJ2-3; 8 nucleotides align to TRBD1. V was clipped by 5 bases and J by 2 bases; unmatched bases: 6. CDR1 and CDR2 (germline): LNHDA, SQIVND (reference sequence). CDR3 size: 15 residues. The CDR3 here is CASSLGTGLTDTQYF. DNA for the CDR3: TGTGCCAGTAGTCTGGGGACAGGTCTCACAGATACGCAGTATTTT.

The chain has TRBV6-4 and TRBJ2-3; 8 bases are a match to TRBD2. CDR1 and CDR2 (germline): MRHNA, SNTAGT. The CDR3 is 15 residues long. Trimming at V came to 3 bases and at J to 2 bases, leaving 4 bases not matched to a gene. CDR3 DNA sequence: TGTGCCAGCAGTGATAACGGGGGGGCCACAGATACGCAGTATTTT. Its translation is CASSDNGGATDTQYF.

V and J are TRBV7-9 and TRBJ2-3; 7 positions agree with TRBD2. Trimming removed 5 bases from V and 11 bases from J; junction bases left unmatched: 10. Germline CDR1 reads SEHNR; CDR2 reads FQNEAQ (reference sequence). The CDR3 totals 13 residues. The DNA for the CDR3 is TGTGCCAGCAGCGCCAAACTAGCGAGAAAGCAGTATTTT. Protein product: CASSAKLARKQYF.

CDR3 bases: TGTGCCAGCAGCTTATTCCGTCGTGAGCAGTTCTTC. Translation: CASSLFRREQFF. This chain uses TRBV13 with TRBJ2-1; D is ambiguous. CDR1 PRHDT and CDR2 FYEKMQ come from the germline V gene (reference sequence). Trimming stripped 2 bases from V and 9 bases from J, with 8 bases between. The length of the CDR3 is 12 residues.

The chain links TRBV5-1 to TRBJ2-2, with TRBD2 as a possible D gene (6 bases). CDR1 SGHRS and CDR2 YFSETQ come from the germline V gene. With 2 bases removed from V and 4 bases from J, the gap between germline ends came to 12 bases. The CDR3 sequence is 15 residues long. CDR3 sequence: CASSLQAGFTGELFF. The CDR3 DNA is TGCGCCAGCAGCTTACAAGCGGGTTTCACCGGGGAGCTGTTTTTT.

Note on this clone: Other DNA sequences of this sample code for an identical CDR3. The rearrangement joins TRBV19 to TRBJ2-7, with 9 bases matching TRBD1. CDR1 is LNHDA, CDR2 SQIVND, per germline (reference sequence). With V trimmed by 3 bases and J by 2 bases, 5 bases remained unmatched. The CDR3 extends over 15 amino acids. The CDR3 protein is CASSISGTGTYEQYF. The CDR3, as DNA: TGTGCCAGTAGTATCTCCGGGACAGGGACCTACGAGCAGTACTTC.

This chain uses TRBV27 with TRBJ2-3; TRBD2 aligns across 11 bases. Germline V lookup: CDR1 MNHEY, CDR2 SMNVEV (reference sequence). V shed 5 bases and J 6 bases; nucleotides not matched to a gene: 13. This CDR3 is built from 17 residues. CDR3 protein: CASSIALAGGRSDTQYF. In nucleotides, the CDR3 is TGTGCCAGCAGTATAGCCCTAGCGGGGGGCCGTTCTGATACGCAGTATTTT.

The CDR3 sequence: CAWGGDSPAGTDTQYF. The CDR3 coding sequence is TGTGCCTGGGGGGGCGACAGCCCGGCAGGAACAGATACGCAGTATTTT. The chain employs TRBV30 and TRBJ2-3, with a weak D call TRBD1 (6 bases). CDR1 is GTSNPN, CDR2 SVGIG, per germline (reference sequence). The CDR3 contains 16 residues. The germline V and J ends were trimmed by 5 bases and 3 bases, with 21 bases remaining between them. The variable domain in full, with the rest retrieved from reference TRBV30 and TRBJ2-3, is SQTIHQWPATLVQPVGSPLSLECTVEGTSNPNLYWYRQAAGRGLQLLFYSVGIGQISSEVPQNLSASRPQDRQFILSSKKLLLSDSGFYLCAWGGDSPAGTDTQYFGPGTRLTVL.

The gene calls are TRBV5-4 and TRBJ2-7; maybe TRBD1 (6 bases). The CDR3 has 13 amino acids. Deletions cut 2 bases from V and 5 bases from J, with 11 bases between. The germline gives CDR1 SGHNT, CDR2 YYREEE (reference sequence). Written as DNA, the CDR3 is TGTGCCAGCAGCTTACAGGGAACCCACGAGCAGTACTTC. Protein product: CASSLQGTHEQYF.